These 9 T cell receptor beta chains came from one sample sequenced in a study of blood T cell repertoires in COVID-19. Libraries were prepared by immunoSEQ multiplex PCR; TCRdb keeps only in-frame clonotypes and omits some of them. The sample consists of about 87,000 clones, roughly 76% of them appearing once. The sequencing input was peripheral blood. These receptors came from a woman older than 75 with active or convalescent COVID-19.

The chain joins TRBV6-4 to TRBJ1-3; 7 bases match TRBD1. This CDR3 spans 15 amino acids. Germline loops: CDR1 MRHNA, CDR2 SNTAGT. The V and J ends lost 3 bases and 4 bases, in that order; junction bases with no gene match: 6. For the CDR3, the DNA is TGTGCCAGCAGTGATCCCGGGACAGAAGGAAACACCATATATTTT. Translated, it gives CASSDPGTEGNTIYF.

For the CDR3, the DNA is TGTGCCAGCAGCTCCTCCGGGACAGGGGGTCACGAGCAGTACTTC. Translated, it gives CASSSSGTGGHEQYF. The gene calls are TRBV5-5 and TRBJ2-7, with 11 bases matching TRBD1. From germline, CDR1 is SGHKS and CDR2 YYEKEE (reference sequence). V shed 3 bases, J shed 5 bases, and the junction held 7 bases outside the gene matches. The CDR3 sequence is 15 residues long.

This clone is a singleton in its sample. The rearrangement uses TRBV7-3 and TRBJ2-3; 9 bases align to TRBD2. Germline V gene sequence: CDR1 SGHTA, CDR2 FQGTGA. The CDR3 totals 15 residues. V trimming: 4 bases; J trimming: 2 bases; junction bases outside the gene matches: 4. The CDR3 protein is CASSSGGGATDTQYF. For the CDR3, the DNA is TGTGCCAGCAGCTCGGGCGGGGGGGCCACAGATACGCAGTATTTT.

The chain carries TRBV7-9 and TRBJ1-4, with 7 bases aligning to TRBD1. Germline loops: CDR1 SEHNR, CDR2 FQNEAQ (reference sequence). The V segment lost 5 bases and the J segment 4 bases; nucleotides outside the gene matches: 7. This CDR3 is built from 15 residues. In DNA, the CDR3 is TGTGCCAGCAGCCACCCGGGACAGCTTAATGAAAAACTGTTTTTT. Translation gives CASSHPGQLNEKLFF.

This clone was counted a single time. The rearrangement joins TRBV6-5 to TRBJ2-3; D perhaps matches TRBD2 (6 bases). Germline CDR1 and CDR2: MNHEY and SVGAGI. This CDR3 has 12 residues. Trimming removed 6 bases at V and 6 bases at J, with 10 bases between. This CDR3 reads CASSLLADTQYF. CDR3 bases: TGTGCCAGCAGCCTGCTAGCGGATACGCAGTATTTT.

V is TRBV3-1 (or the pseudogene TRBV3-2) and J is TRBJ1-2; D may be TRBD1 (5 bases). The V gene's germline CDR1 is LGHDT and CDR2 YNNKEL (reference sequence). This CDR3 has 15 residues. Between the trimmed V and J ends, which lost 4 bases and 4 bases, there was a span of 16 bases. The CDR3 nucleotides read TGTGCCAGCAGCCCGATGCTACAGGCTGGCTATGGCTACACCTTC. Its translation is CASSPMLQAGYGYTF.

This clone was counted once. The rearrangement links TRBV5-4 to TRBJ2-7, with 9 positions matching TRBD2. This CDR3 is built from 14 residues. V trimming: 1 base; J trimming: 5 bases; junction bases outside the gene matches: 4. The germline V gene has CDR1 SGHNT and CDR2 YYREEE (reference sequence). CDR3 region: CASSLRGLAHEQYF. CDR3 nucleotide sequence: TGTGCCAGCAGCTTGAGGGGACTAGCCCACGAGCAGTACTTC.

This clone has more than one count but fewer than ten. V gene TRBV28 combines with J gene TRBJ1-2, with a weak D call TRBD1 (5 bases). Per germline, CDR1 MDHEN and CDR2 SYDVKM. The CDR3 is 19 residues long. The V gene lost 1 base and the J gene lost 2 bases, with 23 bases spanning the gap. The CDR3 DNA reads as TGTGCCAGCAGTTTATATGCGTGGGGTATGGGGGGGAAAAACTATGGCTACACCTTC. This gives the protein CASSLYAWGMGGKNYGYTF.

DNA of the CDR3: TGTGCCAGCAGTGAAGCGGCAGGGTGGAACGAGCAGTACTTC. Its protein is CASSEAAGWNEQYF. The rearrangement joins TRBV6-1 to TRBJ2-7; possibly TRBD1 for D (5 bases). The germline CDR1 and CDR2 sequences are MNHNS and SASEGT. The V gene lost 0 bases and the J gene lost 5 bases, with 11 bases spanning the gap. The CDR3 consists of 14 residues.